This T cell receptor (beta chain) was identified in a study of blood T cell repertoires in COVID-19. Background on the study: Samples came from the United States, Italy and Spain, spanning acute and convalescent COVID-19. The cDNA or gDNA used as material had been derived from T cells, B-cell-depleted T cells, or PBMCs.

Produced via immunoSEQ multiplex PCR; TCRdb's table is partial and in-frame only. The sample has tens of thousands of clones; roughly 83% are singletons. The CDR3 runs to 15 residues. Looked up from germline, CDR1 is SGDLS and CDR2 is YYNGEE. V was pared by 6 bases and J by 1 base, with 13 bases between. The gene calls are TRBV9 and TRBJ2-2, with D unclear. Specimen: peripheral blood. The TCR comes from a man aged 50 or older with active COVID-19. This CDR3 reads CASKDSLGNTGELFF. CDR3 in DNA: TGTGCCAGCAAAGATTCCCTAGGGAACACCGGGGAGCTGTTTTTT.